The 28 T cell receptor beta chains reported below all come from one sample, sequenced in a study of response to subunit inactivated influenza vaccine. TCRdb re-analysed the RT-PCR reads in MiXCR, keeping a single row per CDR3 protein. The sample has hundreds of thousands of distinct CDR3 sequences; approximately 14% are singletons. This specimen was PBMCs from blood, taken 14 to 15 days before vaccination. The receptor set was obtained from a man over 45 who received an inactivated influenza vaccine.

The chain is built from TRBV27 and TRBJ2-7, with TRBD2 identical over 12 bases. Trimming took 6 bases from V and 4 from J; bases not matched to a gene: 4. The length of the CDR3 is 14 residues. Germline V CDR1 and CDR2: MNHEY, SMNVEV (reference sequence). CDR3 nucleotide sequence: TGTGCCAGCAGCCCGACTAGCGGGGGATACGAGCAGTACTTC. Translated, it gives CASSPTSGGYEQYF.

This clonotype was seen only a few times. The chain has TRBV19 and TRBJ2-4, with D unclear. CDR1 and CDR2 from the germline V gene are LNHDA and SQIVND (reference sequence). The CDR3 totals 16 residues. Trimming shortened V by 3 bases and J by 0 bases, and 12 bases separated the two germline ends. This CDR3 reads CASSMGQTLAKNIQYF. The CDR3 DNA reads as TGTGCCAGTAGTATGGGCCAGACCCTAGCCAAAAACATTCAGTACTTC. The whole variable domain, filled in from reference TRBV19 and TRBJ2-4, reads DGGITQSPKYLFRKEGQNVTLSCEQNLNHDAMYWYRQDPGQGLRLIYYSQIVNDFQKGDIAEGYSVSREKKESFPLTVTSAQKNPTAFYLCASSMGQTLAKNIQYFGAGTRLSVL.

There are a few counts of this clonotype. The rearrangement links TRBV28 to TRBJ2-1; the D is unclear. The CDR3 extends over 16 amino acids. Trimming left V 6 bases short and J 14 bases short, with 29 bases between. Germline CDR1 is MDHEN and CDR2 is SYDVKM. The CDR3 DNA reads TGTGCCAGCAGCCGAGAGTGGCGCTCCCGGGCAAGTGGGAAGTTCTTC. It is translated as CASSREWRSRASGKFF.

This clonotype was seen only a few times. In DNA form, the CDR3 reads TGTGCCAGCAGCAAAGGGACTTACAATGAGCAGTTCTTC. Translation: CASSKGTYNEQFF. The genes are TRBV7-2 and TRBJ2-1; TRBD2 might be the D (6 bases). CDR1 is SGHTA and CDR2 is FQGNSA in the germline V gene. The CDR3 spans 13 residues. Trimming shortened V by 5 bases and J by 4 bases, and 9 bases separated the two germline ends.

This clonotype was observed a handful of times. The chain has TRBV5-1 and TRBJ2-1; D may be TRBD1 or TRBD2 (5 bases each). Looked up from germline, CDR1 is SGHRS and CDR2 is YFSETQ. The CDR3 contains 15 residues. V was cut by 5 bases and J by 5 bases, with 17 bases left in between. The chain's CDR3 is CASRSAGTTNNEQFF. DNA for the CDR3: TGCGCCAGCAGGTCCGCCGGGACCACTAACAATGAGCAGTTCTTC.

The chain's CDR3 is CASAEGGNQPQHF. Written as DNA, the CDR3 is TGTGCCAGCGCGGAAGGGGGCAATCAGCCCCAGCATTTT. This chain joins TRBV6-1 and TRBJ1-5, with a possible D match to TRBD1 (5 bases). V lost 8 bases to trimming and J lost 2 bases, with 10 bases between them. The CDR3 runs to 13 residues. Germline V CDR1 and CDR2: MNHNS, SASEGT.

The chain is built from TRBV5-1 and TRBJ2-5; D not certain. The ends were cut back, 5 bases at V and 5 bases at J, with 16 bases in the middle. This CDR3 comprises 14 residues. Looked up from germline, CDR1 is SGHRS and CDR2 is YFSETQ. This chain's CDR3 is CASSLLGMGETQYF. CDR3 nucleotide sequence: TGCGCCAGCAGTCTGCTTGGGATGGGGGAGACCCAGTACTTC.

This clonotype was detected many times. The chain carries TRBV10-1 and TRBJ1-5; D perhaps matches TRBD1 (6 bases). Deletions cut 1 base from V and 1 base from J, with 20 bases between. Germline lookup yields CDR1 WNHNN and CDR2 SYGVQD (reference sequence). The CDR3 consists of 19 residues. The CDR3 loop is CASSEYRVGAGGSNQPQHF. The CDR3 nucleotides read TGCGCCAGCAGTGAGTACAGGGTGGGGGCCGGGGGAAGCAATCAGCCCCAGCATTTT.

The V call is TRBV2, the J call TRBJ2-3; D unclear. The CDR3 totals 12 residues. The germline V and J ends were trimmed by 1 base and 8 bases, with 7 bases remaining between them. The germline V gene has CDR1 SNHLY and CDR2 FYNNEI. CDR3 DNA sequence: TGTGCCAGCAGTGAAGGGCAGAGTACGCAGTATTTT. It translates to CASSEGQSTQYF.

This clonotype was picked up many times. The J gene is TRBJ2-3, the V gene TRBV7-2, with 9 bases fitting TRBD1. Germline V gene sequence: CDR1 SGHTA, CDR2 FQGNSA. V trimming: 5 bases; J trimming: 1 base; junction bases outside the gene matches: 7. The CDR3 length is 16 residues. As DNA, the CDR3 is TGTGCCAGCAGCGCATGGGACAGGGAAGGCACAGATACGCAGTATTTT. This gives the protein CASSAWDREGTDTQYF.

The rearrangement uses TRBV6-5 and TRBJ2-5; no firm D call. CDR3 length: 13 residues. V lost 0 bases, J lost 4 bases, and 6 bases lay in between. CDR1 is MNHEY and CDR2 is SVGAGI in the germline V gene. CDR3 sequence: CASSYSKGETQYF. In DNA, the CDR3 is TGTGCCAGCAGTTACTCGAAAGGAGAGACCCAGTACTTC.

The chain employs TRBV12-3 or TRBV12-4 and TRBJ2-2; D might be TRBD1 (5 bases). The CDR3 is 15 amino acids. The V end lost 3 bases, the J end lost 3 bases, and 11 bases lay between the germline ends. CDR3 region: CASSFQGIDTGELFF. CDR3 bases: TGTGCCAGCAGTTTCCAGGGTATTGACACCGGGGAGCTGTTTTTT.

Only a few counts were recorded for this clonotype. This chain joins TRBV30 and TRBJ2-1, with D possibly TRBD1 on 5 matching bases. Germline V lookup: CDR1 GTSNPN, CDR2 SVGIG (reference sequence). This CDR3 is 18 amino acids long. V dropped 1 base and J dropped 4 bases, with 23 bases sitting between them. CDR3 DNA sequence: TGTGCCTGGAGTGCCCCCCCCAGGGTCCGGAGACTGTACAATGAGCAGTTCTTC. Its translation: CAWSAPPRVRRLYNEQFF. The variable domain in full, completed from reference TRBV30 and TRBJ2-1, reads SQTIHQWPATLVQPVGSPLSLECTVEGTSNPNLYWYRQAAGRGLQLLFYSVGIGQISSEVPQNLSASRPQDRQFILSSKKLLLSDSGFYLCAWSAPPRVRRLYNEQFFGPGTRLTVL.

This clonotype showed up just a few times. V and J are TRBV7-2 and TRBJ2-3; either TRBD1 or TRBD2 may supply D (6 bases each). The CDR3 consists of 15 residues. Germline V gene sequence: CDR1 SGHTA, CDR2 FQGNSA. The V and J ends lost 4 bases and 6 bases respectively, with 17 bases between them. CDR3: CASSSRRGAMDTQYF. CDR3 bases: TGTGCCAGCAGCTCTAGAAGGGGGGCTATGGATACGCAGTATTTT.

The V call is TRBV20-1, the J call TRBJ2-3; tentative D call: TRBD1 (6 bases). Germline CDR1 reads DFQATT; CDR2 reads SNEGSKA (reference sequence). The CDR3 covers 12 residues. Between the trimmed V and J ends, which lost 6 bases and 6 bases, there was a span of 13 bases. The CDR3 DNA is TGCAGTGCCAACAGACAGGCGGATACGCAGTATTTT. It translates to CSANRQADTQYF.

In its sample, this clonotype was seen many times. The chain recombines TRBV6-6 with TRBJ1-1; D perhaps matches TRBD1 (6 bases). V lost 3 bases to trimming and J lost 7 bases, with 9 bases between them. The germline V gene encodes CDR1 MNHNY and CDR2 SVGAGI (reference sequence). This CDR3 has 12 residues. The DNA of the CDR3 is TGTGCCAGCAGTTATGGACAGATTGAAGCTTTCTTT. It encodes CASSYGQIEAFF.

This clonotype came up a few times. The rearrangement links TRBV5-6 to TRBJ2-7, with 7 bases aligning to TRBD1. The CDR3 has 15 residues. In germline, CDR1 is SGHDT, CDR2 YYEEEE. The J segment lost 3 bases and the V segment lost 3 bases, leaving 9 bases of the junction unmatched. The CDR3 loop reads CASSSLQGTLYEQYF. The CDR3 DNA is TGTGCCAGCAGCTCATTACAGGGGACCCTCTACGAGCAGTACTTC. Full variable domain (outside the CDR3, taken from reference TRBV5-6 and TRBJ2-7): DAGVTQSPTHLIKTRGQQVTLRCSPKSGHDTVSWYQQALGQGPQFIFQYYEEEERQRGNFPDRFSGHQFPNYSSELNVNALLLGDSALYLCASSSLQGTLYEQYFGPGTRLTVT.

This chain connects TRBV5-1 to TRBJ2-5, with 8 bases that match TRBD1. CDR3 length: 18 amino acids. V lost 3 bases, J lost 5 bases, and 18 bases stayed unmatched. Germline lookup yields CDR1 SGHRS and CDR2 YFSETQ. In DNA form, the CDR3 reads TGCGCCAGCAGCTCGCCGGTCCGTGGGGGCAGGGGGCAGGAGACCCAGTACTTC. Its translation is CASSSPVRGGRGQETQYF.

This clonotype was detected only a few times. The V and J genes are TRBV3-1 and TRBJ1-1, with a weak D call TRBD1 (5 bases). The CDR3 spans 13 residues. Per germline, CDR1 LGHDT and CDR2 YNNKEL (reference sequence). Between the trimmed V and J ends, which lost 2 bases and 7 bases, there was a span of 11 bases. CDR3: CASSQTGAGEAFF. CDR3 coding DNA: TGTGCCAGCAGCCAAACTGGGGCAGGTGAAGCTTTCTTT.

This clonotype was counted between two and nine times. This chain connects TRBV5-1 to TRBJ2-7; 7 nucleotides match TRBD2. V trimming: 1 base; J trimming: 1 base; junction bases outside the gene matches: 11. Per the germline V gene, CDR1 is SGHRS and CDR2 is YFSETQ. This CDR3 contains 17 residues. CDR3 sequence reads: CASSLWLAATTSYEQYF. In DNA form, the CDR3 reads TGCGCCAGCAGCTTGTGGCTAGCGGCAACTACTTCCTACGAGCAGTACTTC.

This sequence joins TRBV3-1 and TRBJ2-2; D not resolved. V was clipped by 1 base and J by 6 bases, with 6 bases between them. Looked up from germline, CDR1 is LGHDT and CDR2 is YNNKEL (reference sequence). The CDR3 has 13 amino acids. The CDR3 spells CASSQADPGELFF. In DNA, the CDR3 is TGTGCCAGCAGCCAAGCGGACCCCGGGGAGCTGTTTTTT. Combining the CDR3 with reference TRBV3-1 and TRBJ2-2 gives the whole variable domain DTAVSQTPKYLVTQMGNDKSIKCEQNLGHDTMYWYKQDSKKFLKIMFSYNNKELIINETVPNRFSPKSPDKAHLNLHINSLELGDSAVYFCASSQADPGELFFGEGSRLTVL.

The V and J genes are TRBV5-1 and TRBJ2-5; no clear D gene. Germline V gene sequence: CDR1 SGHRS, CDR2 YFSETQ. The germline V and J ends were trimmed by 6 bases and 4 bases, with 10 bases remaining between them. CDR3 size: 12 residues. The CDR3, as DNA: TGCGCCAGCACGAGGAGTGGAGAGACCCAGTACTTC. This codes for CASTRSGETQYF.

This clonotype was recorded at least ten times. Written as DNA, the CDR3 is TGTGCCAGCAGTTTAGACTGGGCAGGGGACAATGAGCAGTTCTTC. It is translated as CASSLDWAGDNEQFF. V and J are TRBV12-3 or TRBV12-4 and TRBJ2-1; weak D call: TRBD1 (6 bases). V was clipped by 1 base and J by 5 bases, with 12 bases between them. This CDR3 has 15 amino acids.

CDR3 nucleotides: TGCGCCAGCAGCCCTAGGACAGACACAACGTACGAGCAGTACTTC. This translates into CASSPRTDTTYEQYF. The chain has TRBV4-1 and TRBJ2-7; D perhaps matches TRBD1 (6 bases). V lost 4 bases to trimming and J lost 4 bases, with 17 bases between them. The CDR3 loop spans 15 amino acids. CDR1 is MGHRA, CDR2 YSYEKL, per germline.

V and J are TRBV27 and TRBJ2-4; D call uncertain. The V gene lost 6 bases and the J gene lost 1 base, with 10 bases spanning the gap. This CDR3 has 14 residues. Per germline, CDR1 MNHEY and CDR2 SMNVEV (reference sequence). CDR3 nucleotide sequence: TGTGCCAGCAGCCCCCTGGCGGCCAAAAACATTCAGTACTTC. Encoded protein: CASSPLAAKNIQYF.

The CDR3 loop is CASSAVQEGNEQFF. The CDR3 DNA reads as TGTGCCAGCAGTGCGGTTCAGGAGGGTAATGAGCAGTTCTTC. This chain uses TRBV25-1 with TRBJ2-1; possible D gene TRBD2, 6 bases. V was clipped by 4 bases and J by 7 bases, with 14 bases between them. The CDR3 is 14 amino acids. Germline V gives CDR1 MGHDK, CDR2 SYGVNS.

This clonotype came up a few times. The chain links TRBV6-2 or TRBV6-3 to TRBJ2-1; TRBD2 might be the D (6 bases). V lost 3 bases and J 4 bases, leaving 22 bases between the germline ends. Germline CDR1 and CDR2: MNHEY and SVGEGT. The CDR3 is made up of 18 amino acids. The DNA for the CDR3 is TGTGCCAGCAGTTATGTGTTCGGCAGGGAGGATTCGTACAATGAGCAGTTCTTC. It encodes CASSYVFGREDSYNEQFF.

The chain employs TRBV12-3 or TRBV12-4 and TRBJ1-2; D call uncertain. The CDR3 is 11 amino acids. V was cut by 1 base and J by 8 bases, with 5 bases left in between. Here the CDR3 DNA reads TGTGCCAGCAGTTTAGGGGTCGGCTACACCTTC. Translating gives CASSLGVGYTF.